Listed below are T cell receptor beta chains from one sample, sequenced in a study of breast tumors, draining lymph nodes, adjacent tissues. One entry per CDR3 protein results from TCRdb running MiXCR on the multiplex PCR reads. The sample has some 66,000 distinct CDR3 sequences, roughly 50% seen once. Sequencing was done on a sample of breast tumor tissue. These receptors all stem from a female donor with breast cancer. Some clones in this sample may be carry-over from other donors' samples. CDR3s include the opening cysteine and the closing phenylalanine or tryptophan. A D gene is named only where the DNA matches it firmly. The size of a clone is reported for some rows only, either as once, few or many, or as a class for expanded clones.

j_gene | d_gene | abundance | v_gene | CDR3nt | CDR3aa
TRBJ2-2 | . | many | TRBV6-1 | TGTGCCAGCTCAGGGTTACGGAGCACCGGGGAGCTGTTTTTT | CASSGLRSTGELFF
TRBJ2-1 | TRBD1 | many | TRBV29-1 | TGCAGCGTTACAGGGGATAATGAGCAGTTCTTC | CSVTGDNEQFF
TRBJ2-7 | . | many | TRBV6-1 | TGTGCCAGCAGTGGAGGGGATTACGAGCAGTACTTC | CASSGGDYEQYF
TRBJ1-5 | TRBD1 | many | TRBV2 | TGTGCCAGCAGTGAGCAGGGGGCTTTCAATCAGCCCCAGCATTTT | CASSEQGAFNQPQHF
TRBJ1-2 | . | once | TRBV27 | TGTGCCAGCAGTTTACAGTCGCGGGACCTGATTAACTATGGCTACACCTTC | CASSLQSRDLINYGYTF
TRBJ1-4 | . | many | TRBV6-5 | TGTGCCAGCAGTCGCGGGACTCTGGGGGAAAAACTGTTTTTT | CASSRGTLGEKLFF
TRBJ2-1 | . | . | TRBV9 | TGTGCCAGCAGCGTCGGCGACACCTACAATGAGCAGTTCTTC | CASSVGDTYNEQFF
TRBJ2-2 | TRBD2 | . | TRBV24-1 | TGTGCTGCCGGGGGGGGGACGAACACCGGGGAGCTGTTTTTT | CAAGGGTNTGELFF
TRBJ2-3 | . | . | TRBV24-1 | TGTGCCACCAGTGATGCGGCGCCCCGAAGAACGCAGTATTTT | CATSDAAPRRTQYF
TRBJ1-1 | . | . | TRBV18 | TGTGCCAGCTCACCACCGTCGGGGCAGCCCGAAGCTTTCTTT | CASSPPSGQPEAFF
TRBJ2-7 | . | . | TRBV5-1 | TGCGCCAGCAGCTACGGGAGCCAACTACGAGAGCAGTACTTC | CASSYGSQLREQYF
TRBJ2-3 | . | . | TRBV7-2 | TGCGCCAGCAGCCAAGAGCGGAAACGCACAGATACGCAGTATTTT | CASSQERKRTDTQYF
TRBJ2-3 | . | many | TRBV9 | TGTGCCAGCAGCCCCGGGACCCAGTCAGCAGATACGCAGTATTTT | CASSPGTQSADTQYF
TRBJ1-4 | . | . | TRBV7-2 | TGCGCCAGCAGCCGTAAGGCGGCAGGGCCTAATGAAAAACTGTTTTTT | CASSRKAAGPNEKLFF